Listed below are T cell receptor beta chains from one sample, sequenced in a study of cytomegalovirus exposure and HLA in healthy donors. Profiling relied on immunoSEQ multiplex PCR, and the TCRdb table lists in-frame clones only, not all of them. The table records roughly 93,000 clones, about three quarters of them present only once. Sequencing used PBMCs. The receptors originated from a human donor in good health. Both conserved end residues are part of each CDR3. Each record gives: clone size, D gene, J gene, V gene, CDR3 DNA, CDR3 protein. D genes are given only for firm matches. Clone sizes are given selectively: once, few, many, or a class where the clone is expanded.

size: once; D: NA; J: TRBJ2-1; V: TRBV4-3; DNA: TGCGCCAGCAGCCAAGTTCCGGGACAACCTACCTACAATGAGCAGTTCTTC; CDR3: CASSQVPGQPTYNEQFF
size: NA; D: TRBD2; J: TRBJ2-7; V: TRBV2; DNA: TGTGCCAGCAGTGAGATACTAGGACTAGCCAGATCTTACGAGCAGTACTTC; CDR3: CASSEILGLARSYEQYF
size: NA; D: NA; J: TRBJ1-1; V: TRBV19; DNA: TGTGCCAGTAATGGCAACATGAACACTGAAGCTTTCTTT; CDR3: CASNGNMNTEAFF
size: few; D: NA; J: TRBJ1-6; V: TRBV7-2; DNA: TGTGCCAGCAGCCCGCAGGCTGGTAATTCACCCCTCCACTTT; CDR3: CASSPQAGNSPLHF
size: NA; D: TRBD1; J: TRBJ1-6; V: TRBV27; DNA: TGTGCCAGCAGTTCCTTTCTGGGGACAGGAGATTCACCCCTCCACTTT; CDR3: CASSSFLGTGDSPLHF
size: NA; D: NA; J: TRBJ1-1; V: TRBV25-1; DNA: TGTGCCAGCAGTCCCGCCAGGGTGGGCACTGAAGCTTTCTTT; CDR3: CASSPARVGTEAFF
size: NA; D: NA; J: TRBJ1-1; V: TRBV6-4; DNA: TGTGCCATCAAACAGGGACCCAAAACTGAAGCTTTCTTT; CDR3: CAIKQGPKTEAFF
size: few; D: NA; J: TRBJ2-3; V: TRBV5-1; DNA: TGCGCCAGCAGCTTAACGGGGGAAAGCACAGATACGCAGTATTTT; CDR3: CASSLTGESTDTQYF
size: NA; D: TRBD1; J: TRBJ1-2; V: TRBV29-1; DNA: TGCAGCGCCCCGACAGGGCGCCATGGCTACACCTTC; CDR3: CSAPTGRHGYTF
size: NA; D: NA; J: TRBJ2-7; V: TRBV9; DNA: TGTGCCAGCAGTTCAAGAGCCGGTAGCTCCTACGAGCAGTACTTC; CDR3: CASSSRAGSSYEQYF
size: NA; D: TRBD1; J: TRBJ1-1; V: TRBV2; DNA: TGTGCCAGCAGTCCGCCGGGACAGGGGACCGTTATCTCTGAAGCTTTCTTT; CDR3: CASSPPGQGTVISEAFF
size: NA; D: NA; J: TRBJ2-3; V: TRBV10-1; DNA: TGCGCCAGCAGTGAGTCGATGGGGCGGGAATGGGATACGCAGTATTTT; CDR3: CASSESMGREWDTQYF
size: NA; D: NA; J: TRBJ2-7; V: TRBV6-1; DNA: TGTGCCAGCAGTGAAGCCAGGGCACTATACTACGAGCAGTACTTC; CDR3: CASSEARALYYEQYF
size: many; D: NA; J: TRBJ1-2; V: TRBV30; DNA: TGTGCCTGGAGTGGGCAGGTTCCGGGCTACACCTTC; CDR3: CAWSGQVPGYTF
size: NA; D: NA; J: TRBJ2-1; V: TRBV14; DNA: TGTGCCAGCAGCCAGATACGCTCAGGGGATGGCAATGAGCAGTTCTTC; CDR3: CASSQIRSGDGNEQFF
size: NA; D: TRBD2; J: TRBJ2-5; V: TRBV5-1; DNA: TGCGCCAGCACCCCGGGGGGTGCCACGATACAAGAGACCCAGTACTTC; CDR3: CASTPGGATIQETQYF
size: NA; D: NA; J: TRBJ1-4; V: TRBV21-1; DNA: TGTGCCAGCCGCACCGCAACTAATGAAAAACTGTTTTTT; CDR3: CASRTATNEKLFF
size: NA; D: NA; J: TRBJ2-7; V: TRBV29-1; DNA: TGCAGCGGCCGGGACACTTCCTACGAGCAGTACTTC; CDR3: CSGRDTSYEQYF
size: NA; D: TRBD2; J: TRBJ2-3; V: TRBV19; DNA: TGTGCCAGTAGCCCTAGACTAGCGGCTAGCACAGATACGCAGTATTTT; CDR3: CASSPRLAASTDTQYF
size: NA; D: NA; J: TRBJ2-5; V: TRBV20-1; DNA: TGCAGCCCGGGGTCTCAAGAGACCCAGTACTTC; CDR3: CSPGSQETQYF
size: few; D: NA; J: TRBJ2-7; V: TRBV5-4; DNA: TGTGCCAGCAGCTTGTTCGGACAACCGTACGAGCAGTACTTC; CDR3: CASSLFGQPYEQYF
size: NA; D: NA; J: TRBJ2-5; V: TRBV5-1; DNA: TGCGCCAGCAGCTTGGAAGGACAGCGGGGAGAGACCCAGTACTTC; CDR3: CASSLEGQRGETQYF
size: NA; D: TRBD1; J: TRBJ1-2; V: TRBV5-1; DNA: TGCGCCAGCAGCATGGGACAGAGCTATGGCTACACCTTC; CDR3: CASSMGQSYGYTF
size: NA; D: NA; J: TRBJ1-1; V: TRBV19; DNA: TGTGCCAGCAATAGTGTAATCACTGAAGCTTTCTTT; CDR3: CASNSVITEAFF
size: few; D: NA; J: TRBJ1-3; V: TRBV9; DNA: TGTGCCAGCAGCGTAGACTCCCTGTCAAACACCATATATTTT; CDR3: CASSVDSLSNTIYF
size: NA; D: TRBD1; J: TRBJ1-4; V: TRBV30; DNA: TGTGCCTGGAGTGGATACAGGGGACGGGCTAATGAAAAACTGTTTTTT; CDR3: CAWSGYRGRANEKLFF
size: few; D: NA; J: TRBJ1-5; V: TRBV15; DNA: TGTGCCACCAGCAGAGATCGGGGGTATCAGCCCCAGCATTTT; CDR3: CATSRDRGYQPQHF
size: NA; D: NA; J: TRBJ1-1; V: TRBV5-1; DNA: TGCGCCAGCAGCGGTCAGGGGAGGAACACTGAAGCTTTCTTT; CDR3: CASSGQGRNTEAFF
size: few; D: TRBD2; J: TRBJ2-4; V: TRBV4-1; DNA: TGCGCCAGCAGCCAAGGGTTATTAGCGGGGAGGCGAGCCAAAAACATTCAGTACTTC; CDR3: CASSQGLLAGRRAKNIQYF
size: NA; D: TRBD2; J: TRBJ2-1; V: TRBV29-1; DNA: TGCAGCGTTTGGACTAGCGGGAGTCAAAGTGAGCAGTTCTTC; CDR3: CSVWTSGSQSEQFF
size: NA; D: TRBD1; J: TRBJ2-3; V: TRBV6-5; DNA: TGTGCCAGCCGATGGACAGGCCCCACAGATACGCAGTATTTT; CDR3: CASRWTGPTDTQYF
size: NA; D: NA; J: TRBJ1-5; V: TRBV6-5; DNA: TGTGCCAGCAGTTACTCACGTGAGATAAATCAGCCCCAGCATTTT; CDR3: CASSYSREINQPQHF
size: few; D: TRBD1; J: TRBJ2-5; V: TRBV10-2; DNA: TGCGCCAGCAGGGGACAGGGGGCAACGGAGTACCAAGAGACCCAGTACTTC; CDR3: CASRGQGATEYQETQYF
size: NA; D: NA; J: TRBJ2-1; V: TRBV13; DNA: TGTGCCAGCAGCCCCGGTGAGCAGTTCTTC; CDR3: CASSPGEQFF
size: NA; D: TRBD2; J: TRBJ2-7; V: TRBV7-9; DNA: TGTGCCAGCACCGATAGCGGGAACGACGAGCAGTACTTC; CDR3: CASTDSGNDEQYF
size: NA; D: NA; J: TRBJ1-2; V: TRBV15; DNA: TGTGCCACCAGCAGAGACCAAATTACAGGTTCCTATGGCTACACCTTC; CDR3: CATSRDQITGSYGYTF
size: NA; D: NA; J: TRBJ2-3; V: TRBV7-2; DNA: TGTGCCAGCAGGACGGGATCCGGGGATACGCAGTATTTT; CDR3: CASRTGSGDTQYF
size: NA; D: NA; J: TRBJ1-2; V: TRBV5-1; DNA: TGCGCCAGCAGCTTGGAGCCAAGCCCCCACTATGGCTACACCTTC; CDR3: CASSLEPSPHYGYTF
size: NA; D: TRBD2; J: TRBJ2-3; V: TRBV9; DNA: TGTGCCAGCAGCGTACCGAAGCGGGATAGCGCAGATACGCAGTATTTT; CDR3: CASSVPKRDSADTQYF
size: NA; D: TRBD1; J: TRBJ2-7; V: TRBV2; DNA: TGTGCCAGCAGTGGGGACAGTACCTACGAGCAGTACTTC; CDR3: CASSGDSTYEQYF
size: NA; D: NA; J: TRBJ1-2; V: TRBV13; DNA: TGTGCCAGCAGACCACAGGGAAACGGCTACACCTTC; CDR3: CASRPQGNGYTF
size: NA; D: NA; J: TRBJ1-5; V: TRBV14; DNA: TGTGCCAGCAGCCAAAACGAGTATCAGCCCCAGCATTTT; CDR3: CASSQNEYQPQHF